This T cell receptor beta chain was retrieved from a study of graft-versus-host responses after intestinal transplantation (dated by TCRdb to about 2021). Study-wide context: The transplants that recipients received were multivisceral, liver-intestinal, or isolated intestinal. All recipients received anti-thymocyte globulin induction followed by maintenance tacrolimus and steroids for roughly three years. Graft-versus-host and host-versus-graft alloreactive T cell clones were tracked in the graft, circulation and bone marrow after intestinal transplantation using bulk TCR-beta CDR3 sequencing. To identify alloreactive clones, pre-transplant mixed lymphocyte reaction products were sequenced and then compared with unstimulated pre-transplant donor and recipient T cells. Of the 20 to 30 intestinal transplant recipients enrolled in the cohort, one of whom was a retransplant, a few patients without pretransplant specimens were excluded. Donor T cell macrochimerism was defined as a peak of at least 4% donor T cells among recipient peripheral blood mononuclear cells. Rather than going through the commercial service, samples from a few later patients were sequenced in-house on an Illumina MiSeq and processed with MiXCR.

Broad study findings and their caveats: The conclusions were limited by the relatively low number and heterogeneity of the intestinal transplant patients. In patients with donor T cell macrochimerism, the allografts had high GvH to HvG T cell clonal ratios. GvH clones turned up in recipient bone marrow, with some appearing earlier in ileal mucosa or blood, a pattern consistent with an intestinal mucosal origin. Early after transplant, declines in HvG clones were associated with peak levels of circulating GvH clones.

The time point tag for this specimen amounts to: cells obtained before transplantation from donor or recipient. CD3+CD4+ and CD3+CD8+ populations were FACS-sorted from unstimulated pre-transplant donor and recipient cells taken from spleen or lymph nodes. The library was obtained by the immunoSEQ multiplex PCR assay. In most patients, genomic DNA was isolated using the Qiagen DNeasy Blood and Tissue Kit and sent frozen to Adaptive Biotechnologies for TCR sequencing. Adaptive Biotechnologies carried out high-throughput TCR-beta CDR3 sequencing of genomic DNA for most patients. In the source study's methods: TCR sequencing data were retrieved from Adaptive's ImmunoSEQ software for more than 15 patients, whereas three other patients were processed with MiXCR and VDJtools. CD4 versus CD8 sorting errors were corrected by removing sequences found in both subsets at a frequency ratio below 5:1. Because the origin of CDR3 nucleotide sequences shared between donor and recipient could not be assigned, those sequences were removed. Alloreactive clones required at least 2-fold expansion over unstimulated cells and minimum CFSE-low frequency of 0.002% (template counts) or 0.001% (read counts). A clone was considered mappable if detected in the sequenced pre-transplant spleen, lymph node, or MLR CFSE-low populations of the donor or recipient. Cumulative frequency of alloreactive clones was calculated as a percentage of all sequences weighted by copy number. What TCRdb holds here is the immuneACCESS table cut down to in-frame rearrangements. Part of the clones is not present; checked against another copy, under half of the missing clones reflect an unresolved V gene, and the others are unexplained. The V and J calls and clone size come from that table; D and trimming were worked out from the DNA. This sample has more than 95,000 clones in its table, and around nine tenths of those were observed once. Jointly, the top ten make up roughly 0.17% of the sample.

To note about this clone: Its antigen target is currently unknown. No qualities accompany the bases; no much larger clone lies one base away.

There are 14 amino acids in the CDR3, from cysteine to phenylalanine inclusive. CDR3 DNA only is kept here, 42 bases in frame from base 1. The germline V gene provides CDR1 SNHLY and CDR2 FYNNEI. Relative to germline, V is 4 bases shorter and J is 2 bases shorter, with 11 bases between their ends. The clonotype comes from a human donor who received an intestinal transplant. This receptor chain uses TRBV2 and TRBJ2-5; no D segment can be confidently identified. Material: unstimulated CD4+ T cells sorted from spleen or lymph node cells, obtained before intestinal transplant. The CDR3 region has the sequence CASSVRFDQETQYF. The DNA is TGTGCCAGCAGTGTTCGGTTCGATCAAGAGACCCAGTACTTC.